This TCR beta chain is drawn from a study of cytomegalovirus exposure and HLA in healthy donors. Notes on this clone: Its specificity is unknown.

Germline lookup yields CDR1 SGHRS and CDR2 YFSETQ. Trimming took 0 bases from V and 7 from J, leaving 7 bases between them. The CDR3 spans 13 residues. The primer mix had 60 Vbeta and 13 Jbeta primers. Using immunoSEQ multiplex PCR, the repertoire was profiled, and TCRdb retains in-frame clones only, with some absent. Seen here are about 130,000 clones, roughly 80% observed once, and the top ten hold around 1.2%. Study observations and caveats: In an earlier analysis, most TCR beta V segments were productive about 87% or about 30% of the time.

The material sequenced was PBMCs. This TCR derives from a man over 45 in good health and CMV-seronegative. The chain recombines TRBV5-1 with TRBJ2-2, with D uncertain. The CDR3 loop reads CASSLGGGGELFF. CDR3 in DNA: TGCGCCAGCAGCTTGGGTGGCGGCGGGGAGCTGTTTTTT. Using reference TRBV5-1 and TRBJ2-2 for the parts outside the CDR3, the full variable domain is KAGVTQTPRYLIKTRGQQVTLSCSPISGHRSVSWYQQTPGQGLQFLFEYFSETQRNKGNFPGRFSGRQFSNSRSEMNVSTLELGDSALYLCASSLGGGGELFFGEGSRLTVL.